This TCR beta chain appears in the sequencing data of a study of blood T cell repertoires in COVID-19. Study as a whole: Samples representing acute and convalescent COVID-19 were sourced from the United States, Italy and Spain.

This clone was seen only once. At one end the junction does not follow the germline gene, possibly because of a read error. This CDR3 has 12 residues. CDR1 LGHNA and CDR2 YSLEER come from the germline V gene. As originally analysed: Reference gene primer amplification gave estimated nucleated cell counts. Profiled with immunoSEQ multiplex PCR; TCRdb holds only in-frame clones, not every one. That table gives V, J and clone size, and the DNA gave D and trimming. The sample contains some 150,000 clones, approximately 80% of which appear only once. The source is a woman aged 45 to 65 in a cohort sampled during active or convalescent COVID-19. Sequencing used peripheral blood. This chain joins TRBV4-3 and TRBJ2-3; 11 bases line up with TRBD2. This chain's CDR3 is CASSQVSGGVHF. The CDR3 DNA reads as TGCGCCAGCAGCCAAGTTAGCGGGGGGGTCCATTTT.